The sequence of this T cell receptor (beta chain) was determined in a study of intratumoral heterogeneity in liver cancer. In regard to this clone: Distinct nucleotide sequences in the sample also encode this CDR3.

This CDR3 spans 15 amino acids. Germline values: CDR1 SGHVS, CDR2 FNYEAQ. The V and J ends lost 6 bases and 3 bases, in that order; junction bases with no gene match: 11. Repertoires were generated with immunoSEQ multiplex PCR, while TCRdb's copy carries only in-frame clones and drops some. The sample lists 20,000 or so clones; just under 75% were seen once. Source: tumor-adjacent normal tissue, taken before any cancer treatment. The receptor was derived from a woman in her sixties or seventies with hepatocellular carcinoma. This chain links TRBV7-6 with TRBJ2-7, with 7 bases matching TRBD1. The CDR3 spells CASSLTGDRIYEQYF. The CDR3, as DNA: TGTGCCAGCAGTCTTACCGGGGACAGAATCTACGAGCAGTACTTC.